The 15 T cell receptor beta chains below were found in one sample sequenced in a study of blood T cells in healthy people across ages. Alongside a J-beta primer mix, a sample-barcoded 5' primer served in a second PCR lasting roughly 7 to 12 cycles. TCRdb re-called the 5' RACE reads with MiXCR, one entry per CDR3 protein. The sample records under 700,000 distinct CDR3 sequences, about 24% being singletons. This sample was shared with a second study, whose subject was T cells of mothers and their children.

The sample consisted of blood. The receptors here all came from a boy aged 5 to 17 in good health.

V usage is TRBV20-1 and J usage is TRBJ2-7, with D possibly TRBD2 on 5 matching bases. CDR3 length: 13 amino acids. The ends were cut back, 5 bases at V and 0 bases at J, with 11 bases in the middle. Germline V lookup: CDR1 DFQATT, CDR2 SNEGSKA (reference sequence). The CDR3 bases are TGCAGTGCTTCTTCGGGGTACTCCTACGAGCAGTACTTC. This codes for CSASSGYSYEQYF.

This clonotype was seen a few times. This chain's CDR3 is CASSQDSTGGFNEQFF. CDR3 DNA sequence: TGCGCCAGCAGCCAAGATTCCACAGGGGGCTTTAATGAGCAGTTCTTC. The chain uses TRBV4-1 and TRBJ2-5, with 9 bases identical to TRBD1. The DNA end is a closer match to TRBJ2-1, so the J assignment may be wrong. Germline assignment: CDR1 MGHRA and CDR2 YSYEKL. The CDR3 is 16 residues long.

Only a few counts were recorded for this clonotype. The chain carries TRBV20-1 and TRBJ1-1, with D possibly being TRBD1 (5 bases). The CDR3 sequence is 15 residues long. Germline assignment: CDR1 DFQATT and CDR2 SNEGSKA (reference sequence). Trimming removed 6 bases at V and 1 base at J, with 18 bases between. This chain's CDR3 is CSANRPGLTNTEAFF. CDR3 DNA: TGCAGTGCAAATCGTCCGGGGCTTACGAACACTGAAGCTTTCTTT.

The chain employs TRBV27 and TRBJ2-7, with 10 positions matching TRBD2. Germline V lookup: CDR1 MNHEY, CDR2 SMNVEV (reference sequence). The CDR3 spans 16 residues. Unmatched junction bases numbered 7, after V lost 5 bases and J lost 0 bases. The CDR3 reads CASSPSSSGSSYEQYF. As DNA, the CDR3 is TGTGCCAGCAGTCCTAGTTCTAGCGGGAGCTCCTACGAGCAGTACTTC.

In its sample, this clonotype was seen a few times. The rearrangement links TRBV7-8 to TRBJ2-7; no clear D. This CDR3 is 13 amino acids long. Between the trimmed V and J ends, which lost 2 bases and 6 bases, there was a span of 11 bases. Germline V gene sequence: CDR1 SGHVS, CDR2 FQNEAQ. CDR3 nucleotides: TGTGCCAGCAGCTTAACATTGAGGCGCGAGCAGTACTTC. Translated, it gives CASSLTLRREQYF.

This clonotype was seen a handful of times. The gene calls are TRBV20-1 and TRBJ2-1; TRBD2 matches 13 bases. J was trimmed by 7 bases and V by 3 bases; bases with no gene match: 6. Looked up from germline, CDR1 is DFQATT and CDR2 is SNEGSKA (reference sequence). The CDR3 runs 15 residues. In nucleotides, the CDR3 is TGCAGTGCTAGCGGACTAGCGGGAGCAGTAAATGAGCAGTTCTTC. This codes for CSASGLAGAVNEQFF.

This clonotype was detected a few times. This sequence joins TRBV5-4 and TRBJ2-5; unclear D gene. The CDR3 spans 14 residues. Germline assignment: CDR1 SGHNT and CDR2 YYREEE (reference sequence). Trimming took 4 bases from V and 5 from J, leaving 15 bases between them. The CDR3 loop reads CASSLHKTRETQYF. In nucleotides, the CDR3 is TGTGCCAGCAGCCTTCATAAGACGAGGGAGACCCAGTACTTC.

This chain links TRBV14 with TRBJ2-1; 9 nucleotides agree with TRBD1. There are 19 residues in the CDR3. J gave up 6 bases and V 1 base, and 16 bases lay outside the gene matches. Germline V gene data show CDR1 as SGHDN and CDR2 as FVKESK. CDR3 protein: CASSQAPLYGTGFINEQFF. The CDR3 DNA reads TGTGCCAGCAGCCAAGCTCCCCTCTACGGGACAGGGTTTATCAATGAGCAGTTCTTC.

The gene calls are TRBV5-5 and TRBJ1-6; 8 bases agree with TRBD1. Trimming cost V 5 bases and J 10 bases; bases outside gene matches: 8. Germline-derived CDR1 and CDR2 are SGHKS and YYEKEE (reference sequence). This CDR3 has 14 residues. The CDR3 bases are TGTGCCAGCAGACCGACAGGGGCTGGCTCACCCCTCCACTTT. Translating it yields CASRPTGAGSPLHF.

This clonotype showed up just once. This sequence joins TRBV2 and TRBJ1-5; TRBD1 is a possible D gene (6 bases). CDR1 and CDR2 from the germline V gene are SNHLY and FYNNEI. V was shortened by 7 bases and J by 2 bases, with 15 bases between the two germline ends. The CDR3 is 15 amino acids. CDR3 in DNA: TGTGCCAGCACAATCCAAAGGGGGGGCAATCAGCCCCAGCATTTT. It specifies CASTIQRGGNQPQHF.

This clonotype has just a few counts. The chain couples TRBV6-2 or TRBV6-3 to TRBJ2-6; 8 nucleotides agree with TRBD1. The trim removed 5 bases at V and 0 bases at J, leaving 6 bases unmatched. CDR1 MNHEY and CDR2 SVGEGT come from the germline V gene. This CDR3 is built from 17 residues. CDR3 amino acids: CASSRDRPSSGANVLTF. CDR3 bases: TGTGCCAGCAGTCGGGACAGGCCCAGCTCTGGGGCCAACGTCCTGACTTTC.

This clonotype has just a few counts. The V call is TRBV27, the J call TRBJ2-5, with D perhaps given as TRBD1 or TRBD2 (5 bases each). The end of the DNA is better explained by TRBJ2-7, so the J call may be wrong. Germline V CDR1 and CDR2: MNHEY, SMNVEV (reference sequence). This CDR3 contains 15 residues. In nucleotides, the CDR3 is TGTGCCAGCGGATACTCCGGGGCCGTCTCCTACGAGCAGTACTTC. This codes for CASGYSGAVSYEQYF.

The rearrangement joins TRBV12-3 or TRBV12-4 to TRBJ2-4, with D hard to call. This CDR3 spans 17 amino acids. Between the trimmed V and J ends, which lost 4 bases and 2 bases, there was a span of 18 bases. In nucleotides, the CDR3 is TGTGCCAGCAGTTCTAACCCTCTTACTGTGACCAAAAACATTCAGTACTTC. Its translation is CASSSNPLTVTKNIQYF.

This clonotype has a handful of counts. This CDR3 reads CASSTDRGLNQPQHF. CDR3 DNA: TGCGCCAGCAGTACTGACAGGGGACTCAATCAGCCCCAGCATTTT. The chain has TRBV10-2 and TRBJ1-5, with 8 bases identical to TRBD1. Germline V CDR1 and CDR2: WSHSY, SAAADI. The CDR3 totals 15 residues. With 5 bases clipped from V and 3 bases from J, the junction kept 6 bases outside the gene matches.

This chain links TRBV6-5 with TRBJ2-3; D is possibly TRBD1 (6 bases). V was trimmed by 5 bases and J by 4 bases, leaving 10 bases between them. The CDR3 is made up of 13 amino acids. Germline-derived CDR1 and CDR2 are MNHEY and SVGAGI. CDR3 in DNA: TGTGCCAGCAGTCCCCAGGGGTCAGATACGCAGTATTTT. Translation gives CASSPQGSDTQYF.